The text below deals with one T cell receptor beta chain. The CDR3 consists of 14 residues. The V gene's germline CDR1 is MNHEY and CDR2 SVGAGI. V lost 2 bases, J lost 0 bases, and 5 bases lay in between. The study drew participants aged about 18 to 90 years from some 23 US areas. Participant-reported clinical history was the basis for cohort assignment. This sample stems from a study of blood T cell repertoires in COVID-19. As for the study in general: PBMCs, B-cell-depleted T cells, or T cells were the source of the cDNA or gDNA that made up the material.

In the original workflow: Counts of nucleated cells, estimated from reference gene primer amplification, were obtained. Here immunoSEQ multiplex PCR was the method, and the copy in TCRdb shows in-frame clones only, minus some. The V and J calls and clone size are taken from that table; D and trimming were inferred from the DNA. This sample yields around 160,000 clones, of which around 90% are seen a single time; about 4% belongs to the top ten. The chain employs TRBV6-5 and TRBJ1-3; D is unclear. This TCR was sampled from a woman in her forties who had been exposed to COVID-19. Sample: PBMCs or T cells enriched from blood (not recorded which). DNA of the CDR3: TGTGCCAGCAGTTACAGAGGCTCTGGAAACACCATATATTTT. As protein: CASSYRGSGNTIYF.